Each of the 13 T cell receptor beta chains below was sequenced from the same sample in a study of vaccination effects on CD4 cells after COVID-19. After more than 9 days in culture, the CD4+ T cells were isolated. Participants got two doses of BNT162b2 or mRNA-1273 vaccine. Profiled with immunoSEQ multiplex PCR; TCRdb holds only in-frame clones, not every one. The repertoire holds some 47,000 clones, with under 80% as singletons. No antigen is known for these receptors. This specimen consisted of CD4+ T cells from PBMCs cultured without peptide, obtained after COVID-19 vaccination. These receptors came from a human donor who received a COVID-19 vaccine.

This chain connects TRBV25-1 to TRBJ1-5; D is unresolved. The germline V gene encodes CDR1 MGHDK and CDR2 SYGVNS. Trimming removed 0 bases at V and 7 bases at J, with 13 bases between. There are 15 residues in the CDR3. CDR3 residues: CASSEYGAHGQPQHF. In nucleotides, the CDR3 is TGTGCCAGCAGTGAATATGGCGCGCACGGGCAGCCCCAGCATTTT.

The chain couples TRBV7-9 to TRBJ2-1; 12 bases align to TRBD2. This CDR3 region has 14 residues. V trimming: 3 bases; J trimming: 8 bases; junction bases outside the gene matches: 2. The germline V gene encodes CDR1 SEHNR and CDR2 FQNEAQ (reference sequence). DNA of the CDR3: TGTGCCAGCAGCTTCGCTAGCGGGAGGGATGAGCAGTTCTTC. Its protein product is CASSFASGRDEQFF.

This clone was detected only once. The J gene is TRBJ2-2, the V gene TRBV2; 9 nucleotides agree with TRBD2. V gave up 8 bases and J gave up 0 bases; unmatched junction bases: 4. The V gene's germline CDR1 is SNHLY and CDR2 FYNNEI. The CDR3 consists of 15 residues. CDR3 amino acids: CASLAGPTNTGELFF. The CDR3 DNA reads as TGTGCCAGCCTAGCGGGACCTACGAACACCGGGGAGCTGTTTTTT.

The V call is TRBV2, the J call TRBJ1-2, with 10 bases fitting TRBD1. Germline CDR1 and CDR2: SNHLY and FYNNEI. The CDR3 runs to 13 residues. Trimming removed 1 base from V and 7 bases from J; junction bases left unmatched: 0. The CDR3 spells CASSEGQGAGYTF. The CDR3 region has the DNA TGTGCCAGCAGTGAAGGACAGGGGGCTGGCTACACCTTC.

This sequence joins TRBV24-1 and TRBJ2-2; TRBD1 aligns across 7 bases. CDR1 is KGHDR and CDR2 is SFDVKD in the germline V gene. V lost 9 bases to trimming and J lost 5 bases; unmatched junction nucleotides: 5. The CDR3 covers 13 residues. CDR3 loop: CATSGGMTGELFF. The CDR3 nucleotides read TGTGCCACCTCAGGGGGAATGACCGGGGAGCTGTTTTTT.

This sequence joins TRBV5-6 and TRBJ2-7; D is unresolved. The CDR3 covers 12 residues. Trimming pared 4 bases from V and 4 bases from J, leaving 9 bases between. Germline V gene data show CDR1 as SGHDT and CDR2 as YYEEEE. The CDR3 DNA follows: TGTGCCAGCAGCCTAACCGATTACGAGCAGTACTTC. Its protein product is CASSLTDYEQYF. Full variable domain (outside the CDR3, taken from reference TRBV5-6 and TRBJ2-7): DAGVTQSPTHLIKTRGQQVTLRCSPKSGHDTVSWYQQALGQGPQFIFQYYEEEERQRGNFPDRFSGHQFPNYSSELNVNALLLGDSALYLCASSLTDYEQYFGPGTRLTVT.

This CDR3 reads CASSPTTWVLLRANVLTF. The CDR3 coding sequence is TGTGCCAGCAGCCCAACCACGTGGGTCCTCCTAAGGGCCAACGTCCTGACTTTC. The chain has TRBV3-1 (or the pseudogene TRBV3-2) and TRBJ2-6, with D uncertain. This CDR3 comprises 18 residues. Germline CDR1 and CDR2: LGHDT and YNNKEL (reference sequence). Deletions cut 4 bases from V and 5 bases from J, with 21 bases between.

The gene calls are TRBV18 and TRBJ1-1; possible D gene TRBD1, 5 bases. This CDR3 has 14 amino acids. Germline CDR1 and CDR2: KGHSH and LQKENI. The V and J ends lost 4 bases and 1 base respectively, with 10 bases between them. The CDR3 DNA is TGTGCCAGCTCACTACAGGTTCAGAACACTGAAGCTTTCTTT. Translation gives CASSLQVQNTEAFF.

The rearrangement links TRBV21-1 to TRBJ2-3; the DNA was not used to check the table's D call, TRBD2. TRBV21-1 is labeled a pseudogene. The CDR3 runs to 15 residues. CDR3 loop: CASSKRLAVTDTQYF. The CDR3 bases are TGTGCCAGCAGCAAAAGACTAGCGGTAACAGATACGCAGTATTTT.

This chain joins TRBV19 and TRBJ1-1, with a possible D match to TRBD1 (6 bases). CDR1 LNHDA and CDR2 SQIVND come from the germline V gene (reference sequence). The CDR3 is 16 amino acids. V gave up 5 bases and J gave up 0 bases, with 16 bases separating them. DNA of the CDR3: TGTGCCAGTAGTGGGGGGGCGGGGGCCATGAACACTGAAGCTTTCTTT. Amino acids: CASSGGAGAMNTEAFF.

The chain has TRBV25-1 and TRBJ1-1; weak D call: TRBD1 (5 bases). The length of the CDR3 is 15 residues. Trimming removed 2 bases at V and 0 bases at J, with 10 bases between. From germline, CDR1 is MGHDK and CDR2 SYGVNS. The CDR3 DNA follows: TGTGCCAGCAGTGAACGGGGCAGGATGAACACTGAAGCTTTCTTT. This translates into CASSERGRMNTEAFF. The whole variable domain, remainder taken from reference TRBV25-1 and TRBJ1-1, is EADIYQTPRYLVIGTGKKITLECSQTMGHDKMYWYQQDPGMELHLIHYSYGVNSTEKGDLSSESTVSRIRTEHFPLTLESARPSHTSQYLCASSERGRMNTEAFFGQGTRLTVV.

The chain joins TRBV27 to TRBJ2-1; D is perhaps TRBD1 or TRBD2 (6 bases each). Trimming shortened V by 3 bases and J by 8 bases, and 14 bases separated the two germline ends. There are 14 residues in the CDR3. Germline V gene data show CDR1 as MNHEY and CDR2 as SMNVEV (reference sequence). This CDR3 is CASSFLGGSDEQFF. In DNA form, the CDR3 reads TGTGCCAGCAGTTTCCTAGGGGGGAGTGATGAGCAGTTCTTC.

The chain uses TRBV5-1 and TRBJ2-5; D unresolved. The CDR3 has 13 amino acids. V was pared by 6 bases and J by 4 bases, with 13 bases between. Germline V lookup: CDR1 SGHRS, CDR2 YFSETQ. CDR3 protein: CASKSEKVETQYF. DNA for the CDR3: TGCGCCAGCAAGTCGGAGAAAGTAGAGACCCAGTACTTC.